This paragraph reports one T cell receptor (beta chain). The target antigen is unknown. It was with 60 Vbeta and 13 Jbeta primers that the PCR ran. Authors' processing steps: The authors later counted 70 million to 85 million unique TCR beta chains, roughly 10 million of them shared. Assay used: immunoSEQ multiplex PCR; TCRdb lists only in-frame clones, some missing. The D gene and trimming were derived from the DNA, and the V and J assignments and clone size from that table. This sample has 130,000 or so clones, with 70% to 80% found just once. The germline V gene encodes CDR1 MDHEN and CDR2 SYDVKM. V was cut by 7 bases and J by 1 base, with 10 bases left in between. This CDR3 has 13 amino acids. This specimen belongs to a study of cytomegalovirus exposure and HLA in healthy donors. Whole-study results and caveats: In a later analysis, an Asian-associated ancestry cluster reportedly showed fewer N-insertions than the approximately 640-donor mean. Available immune exposure information covered CMV serostatus only.

The material sequenced was PBMCs. The TCR sequence derives from a female donor in good health and CMV-seronegative. The chain uses TRBV28 and TRBJ1-1; D is undetermined. The CDR3, as DNA: TGTGCCAGCATAAAGGCAGGGAACACTGAAGCTTTCTTT. Protein: CASIKAGNTEAFF.